The next 8 T cell receptor beta chains were all read from a single sample in a study of early T cells in non-severe SARS-CoV-2 infection. TCRdb used MiXCR to reprocess the 5' RACE reads, holding one entry per CDR3 protein. The table records 65,000 to 95,000 distinct CDR3 sequences, 9% to 15% of them present only once. Specimen: whole blood, collected at baseline. The receptors were gathered from an adult who was a healthcare worker with PCR-confirmed SARS-CoV-2 infection or an uninfected control (not recorded which). The donor label of this sample is uncertain.

In its sample, this clonotype was seen a few times. The V and J genes are TRBV29-1 and TRBJ1-3, with D unclear. CDR1 and CDR2 from the germline V gene are SQVTM and ANQGSEA. The CDR3 runs 14 residues. The V and J ends lost 5 bases and 0 bases respectively, with 11 bases between them. The CDR3 nucleotides are TGCAGCGTTATATGGTCCTTCTCTGGAAACACCATATATTTT. Its protein is CSVIWSFSGNTIYF.

This clonotype was observed a handful of times. The chain links TRBV7-2 to TRBJ1-1; D possibly corresponds to TRBD1 (6 bases). CDR3 length: 16 amino acids. Trimming shortened V by 6 bases and J by 4 bases, and 21 bases separated the two germline ends. Germline CDR1 and CDR2: SGHTA and FQGNSA. In DNA, the CDR3 is TGTGCCAGCAGTCAAACCCGGGGGGCGCTGGTCACTGAAGCTTTCTTT. Protein: CASSQTRGALVTEAFF.

The rearrangement uses TRBV29-1 and TRBJ1-3; D not resolved. This CDR3 contains 12 residues. CDR1 SQVTM and CDR2 ANQGSEA come from the germline V gene. Trimming left V 5 bases short and J 1 base short, with 6 bases between. CDR3 coding DNA: TGCAGCGTTTCAGGATCTGGAAACACCATATATTTT. Translating gives CSVSGSGNTIYF. The full variable domain, rest sourced from reference TRBV29-1 and TRBJ1-3, is SAVISQKPSRDICQRGTSLTIQCQVDSQVTMMFWYRQQPGQSLTLIATANQGSEATYESGFVIDKFPISRPNLTFSTLTVSNMSPEDSSIYLCSVSGSGNTIYFGEGSWLTVV.

This clonotype was observed at least ten times. The V and J genes are TRBV5-1 and TRBJ1-1, with TRBD1 as a possible D gene (6 bases). Trimming pared 4 bases from V and 5 bases from J, leaving 15 bases between. The CDR3 has 14 residues. Germline assignment: CDR1 SGHRS and CDR2 YFSETQ. CDR3 coding DNA: TGCGCCAGCAGCGAACCCAGGGGCTATACTGAAGCTTTCTTT. It codes for CASSEPRGYTEAFF.

A few counts support this clonotype. The chain uses TRBV11-2 and TRBJ1-3; 7 bases fit TRBD1. This CDR3 spans 14 amino acids. CDR1 SGHAT and CDR2 FQNNGV come from the germline V gene. Unmatched junction bases numbered 2, after V lost 5 bases and J lost 1 base. The CDR3 coding sequence is TGTGCCAGCAGCCGGACAGGATCTGGAAACACCATATATTTT. It encodes CASSRTGSGNTIYF.

The sample holds many counts of this clonotype. The rearrangement links TRBV11-2 to TRBJ2-7; TRBD1 or TRBD2 may be the D gene (5 bases each). The CDR3 is made up of 17 amino acids. CDR1 and CDR2 from the germline V gene are SGHAT and FQNNGV. Trimming left V 7 bases short and J 6 bases short, with 28 bases between. The CDR3 nucleotides read TGTGCCAGCACCGGACGGGACCCAGGTCCCCTATGGGGCGAGCAGTACTTC. This codes for CASTGRDPGPLWGEQYF.

This clonotype was counted only a few times. The rearrangement links TRBV4-1 to TRBJ2-7; D unclear. The CDR3 extends over 13 amino acids. Germline CDR1 and CDR2: MGHRA and YSYEKL. Trimming took off 3 bases at V and 3 bases at J, with 9 bases between the two ends. CDR3 amino acids: CASSQAPGYEQYF. The CDR3 nucleotides read TGCGCCAGCAGCCAGGCCCCAGGCTACGAGCAGTACTTC.

This clonotype was counted only a few times. This chain links TRBV15 with TRBJ2-3; a possible D gene is TRBD1 (6 bases). CDR1 LNHNV and CDR2 YYDKDF come from the germline V gene (reference sequence). This CDR3 contains 18 residues. V gave up 4 bases and J gave up 2 bases, with 22 bases separating them. The CDR3 DNA reads TGTGCCACCAGCACTCAGGACAGTCTGTTGGGTGACACAGATACGCAGTATTTT. Its protein product is CATSTQDSLLGDTDTQYF.